This TCR beta chain was profiled in a study of siplizumab effects on memory and regulatory T cells. Study conclusions and caveats: Tregs proliferating in siplizumab cultures lacked confirmation of their suppressive function.

In regard to this clone: Its antigen is unidentified.

This CDR3 comprises 15 residues. V lost 2 bases and J 2 bases, leaving 10 bases between the germline ends. Germline-derived CDR1 and CDR2 are MNHNS and SASEGT. Roughly 10^5 TCR templates per sample were sequenced. Method: immunoSEQ multiplex PCR; TCRdb's copy keeps in-frame clones and lacks some. The data hold approximately 75,000 clones, with roughly 93% observed a single time. This sequence was found in a human donor in good health. The rearrangement links TRBV6-1 to TRBJ1-5; tentatively, D is TRBD1 (6 bases). Sequences were obtained from CD8+ T cells sorted from blood. CDR3 region: CASSESGGGNQPQHF. The CDR3 DNA reads as TGTGCCAGCAGTGAATCTGGGGGCGGCAATCAGCCCCAGCATTTT.